The present entry profiles one T cell receptor (beta chain) with its context. The antigen is unknown. The data belong to a study of CXCR3-negative and CXCR3-positive naive CD8 T cells. Turning to the study itself: Roughly 135 million TRB reads were obtained overall (about 1.5 +/- 0.3 million per library). Findings and caveats of the study: Surface CD5 looked about the same in the naive subsets, so the authors worked out TCR strength from TRB CDR3 properties. TRBV-TRBJ usage was similar across naive CXCR3 subsets but distinct in memory cells.

CD45RO-CCR7+CD27+CD95- defined naive CD8+ T cells. 5' RACE with UMI labels generated the TRB cDNA libraries. Using the 5' RACE reads, TCRdb records one entry per CDR3 protein without DNA. Recorded for this sample: 100,000 to 150,000 distinct CDR3 sequences. The germline CDR1 and CDR2 sequences are SNHLY and FYNNEI. The CDR3 contains 14 residues. This receptor was identified in a human donor in good health. Some clones in this sample may be carry-over from other donors' samples. The sample was naive CXCR3- CD8+ T cells from blood. The subset: CD45RO-CCR7+CD27+CD95- naive CD8+ T cells lacking CXCR3 (TNR3-). The chain is built from TRBV2 and TRBJ2-5. CDR3 sequence reads: CASSEEASGGTQYF.